What follows are 32 T cell receptor beta chains derived from one specimen sequenced in a study of prognosis after radiotherapy for stage I lung cancer. Amplification of TCR beta CDR3 from genomic DNA used two-round multiplex PCR. Primers were specific to each TRBV and TRBJ gene in first-round PCR. TCRdb fed the multiplex PCR reads into MiXCR, producing one record per CDR3 protein. The data show over 14,000 distinct CDR3 sequences, around 30% seen once. Specimen: PBMCs, collected before or after stereotactic body radiation therapy (not recorded which). These receptors all stem from a donor over 45 with non-small cell lung cancer.

This clonotype was seen ten or more times. The gene calls are TRBV11-3 and TRBJ2-1; D unresolved. Germline V CDR1 and CDR2: SGHNT, YENEEA. The CDR3 totals 13 residues. Trimming took 5 bases from V and 6 from J, leaving 11 bases between them. The CDR3 protein is CASSRPRGNEQFF. The CDR3, as DNA: TGTGCCAGCAGCCGACCCCGAGGCAATGAGCAGTTCTTC.

The sample holds many counts of this clonotype. V gene TRBV3-1 combines with J gene TRBJ1-6; D is ambiguous. V was trimmed by 6 bases and J by 7 bases, leaving 7 bases between them. The CDR3 is 12 amino acids. Germline V CDR1 and CDR2: LGHDT, YNNKEL (reference sequence). In nucleotides, the CDR3 is TGTGCCAGCAGTCCCCTAAATTCACCCCTCCACTTT. Its translation: CASSPLNSPLHF.

Sample share makes this clonotype medium-sized (0.01 to 0.1%). The J gene is TRBJ2-7, the V gene TRBV3-1; TRBD1 matches 8 bases. The CDR3 contains 12 residues. Germline lookup yields CDR1 LGHDT and CDR2 YNNKEL (reference sequence). V was pared by 2 bases and J by 6 bases, with 0 bases of the junction left unmatched. The DNA for the CDR3 is TGTGCCAGCAGCCAACAGGGGGCCGAGCAGTACTTC. It specifies CASSQQGAEQYF.

This clonotype was recorded at least ten times. The chain carries TRBV7-9 and TRBJ2-2; D unclear. Germline CDR1 and CDR2: SEHNR and FQNEAQ (reference sequence). V lost 0 bases and J lost 2, with 7 bases in between. CDR3 length: 15 residues. The CDR3 loop reads CASSLAKGNTGELFF. CDR3 in DNA: TGTGCCAGCAGCTTAGCGAAGGGAAACACCGGGGAGCTGTTTTTT.

This clonotype is classed as medium-sized (0.01 to 0.1%). The genes are TRBV2 and TRBJ1-6; no clear D gene. Germline V gene sequence: CDR1 SNHLY, CDR2 FYNNEI. The CDR3 extends over 15 amino acids. Trimming cost V 7 bases and J 1 base, with 11 bases left between them. The CDR3 loop reads CASMRERSYNSPLHF. DNA for the CDR3: TGTGCCAGCATGCGGGAGAGGTCCTATAATTCACCCCTCCACTTT. Supplemented by reference TRBV2 and TRBJ1-6, the full variable domain reads EPEVTQTPSHQVTQMGQEVILRCVPISNHLYFYWYRQILGQKVEFLVSFYNNEISEKSEIFDDQFSVERPDGSNFTLKIRSTKLEDSAMYFCASMRERSYNSPLHFGNGTRLTVT.

By sample share, this clonotype is medium-sized. V and J are TRBV20-1 and TRBJ2-3; TRBD2 matches at 11 bases. V was clipped by 1 base and J by 2 bases; unmatched bases: 8. This CDR3 is 17 amino acids long. Germline CDR1 is DFQATT and CDR2 is SNEGSKA (reference sequence). CDR3 nucleotides: TGCAGTGCTAGAGCCGCTAGCGGGAGGTTGTTCACAGATACGCAGTATTTT. It specifies CSARAASGRLFTDTQYF.

On this clonotype: The CDR3 does not close with the conserved phenylalanine or tryptophan, likely indicating a read error. V usage is TRBV9 and J usage is TRBJ2-2; D possibly corresponds to TRBD2 (6 bases). Germline V CDR1 and CDR2: SGDLS, YYNGEE. The CDR3 has 16 amino acids. V lost 4 bases, J lost 3 bases, and 16 bases lay in between. The chain's CDR3 is CASSPGTGGYTGELFS. The CDR3 nucleotides read TGTGCCAGCAGCCCCGGGACTGGCGGATACACCGGGGAGCTGTTTTCT.

This clonotype was detected only a few times. This chain connects TRBV10-1 to TRBJ2-1; D is ambiguous. Trimming pared 3 bases from V and 5 bases from J, leaving 8 bases between. Germline CDR1 and CDR2: WNHNN and SYGVQD (reference sequence). The CDR3 runs to 13 residues. In nucleotides, the CDR3 is TGCGCCAGCAGTGAAATCCGAAACAATGAGCAGTTCTTC. This gives the protein CASSEIRNNEQFF.

By share, this clonotype ranks as medium-sized. The CDR3 here is CASTSGSYHEQFF. Written as DNA, the CDR3 is TGTGCCAGCACTAGCGGGAGTTACCATGAGCAGTTCTTC. V and J are TRBV28 and TRBJ2-1; 10 positions match TRBD2. The CDR3 consists of 13 residues. Germline V gives CDR1 MDHEN, CDR2 SYDVKM. Trimming took 7 bases from V and 8 from J; bases not matched to a gene: 5.

This clonotype came up many times. A much larger clone lies a single base off, so this may be a read error. This chain uses TRBV9 with TRBJ1-6, with D unclear. V lost 0 bases, J lost 9 bases, and 7 bases lay in between. The CDR3 has 13 residues. Germline loops: CDR1 SGDLS, CDR2 YYNGEE. The CDR3 nucleotides read TGTGCCAGCAGCGTAGAGTGGGGTTCACCCCTCCACTTT. This gives the protein CASSVEWGSPLHF.

This clonotype is categorized as medium-sized. V usage is TRBV2 and J usage is TRBJ2-1, with D unresolved. Trimming cost V 6 bases and J 2 bases, with 14 bases left between them. This CDR3 contains 15 residues. Germline assignment: CDR1 SNHLY and CDR2 FYNNEI. In DNA form, the CDR3 reads TGTGCCAGCAGCCCTCCCCTAAACCCCTACAATGAGCAGTTCTTC. It codes for CASSPPLNPYNEQFF.

This clonotype was counted many times. V and J are TRBV29-1 and TRBJ1-1; D gene unclear. Germline values: CDR1 SQVTM, CDR2 ANQGSEA. Deletions cut 7 bases from V and 1 base from J, with 16 bases between. The CDR3 length is 14 residues. CDR3 sequence: CSASWRGGNTEAFF. CDR3 coding DNA: TGCAGCGCCTCTTGGCGGGGAGGGAACACTGAAGCTTTCTTT.

This clonotype occurred many times. V gene TRBV5-4 combines with J gene TRBJ2-2, with TRBD2 identical over 12 bases. Germline V gene lookup returns CDR1 SGHNT and CDR2 YYREEE (reference sequence). The CDR3 extends over 18 amino acids. Germline trimming cut 3 bases from V and 7 bases from J; bases unmatched to any gene: 13. The CDR3 nucleotides are TGTGCCAGCAGCTCTGCCCTAGCGGGAGGGCCCGGGAACGGGGAGCTGTTTTTT. This codes for CASSSALAGGPGNGELFF. Together with reference TRBV5-4 and TRBJ2-2, the CDR3 gives the full variable domain: ETGVTQSPTHLIKTRGQQVTLRCSSQSGHNTVSWYQQALGQGPQFIFQYYREEENGRGNFPPRFSGLQFPNYSSELNVNALELDDSALYLCASSSALAGGPGNGELFFGEGSRLTVL.

At least ten counts were recorded for this clonotype. The chain carries TRBV20-1 and TRBJ1-5; D gene ambiguous. This CDR3 is 12 amino acids long. Per germline, CDR1 DFQATT and CDR2 SNEGSKA (reference sequence). The V end lost 7 bases, the J end lost 3 bases, and 10 bases lay between the germline ends. This chain's CDR3 is CSGVRNNQPQHF. CDR3 DNA sequence: TGCAGTGGGGTACGAAACAATCAGCCCCAGCATTTT.

At least ten counts were recorded for this clonotype. The rearrangement links TRBV5-1 to TRBJ2-5, with D hard to call. The CDR3 has 12 residues. The V end was cut by 2 bases, the J end by 5 bases, with 7 bases between. The germline gives CDR1 SGHRS, CDR2 YFSETQ. CDR3 sequence: CASSLLRETQYF. As DNA, the CDR3 is TGCGCCAGCAGCTTACTGCGGGAGACCCAGTACTTC. Supplemented by reference TRBV5-1 and TRBJ2-5, the full variable domain reads KAGVTQTPRYLIKTRGQQVTLSCSPISGHRSVSWYQQTPGQGLQFLFEYFSETQRNKGNFPGRFSGRQFSNSRSEMNVSTLELGDSALYLCASSLLRETQYFGPGTRLLVL.

Points on this clonotype: Since a far larger clone is one base different, this is likely a read error. The chain joins TRBV6-2 or TRBV6-3 to TRBJ2-2; 9 positions agree with TRBD1. J gave up 7 bases and V 5 bases, and 5 bases lay outside the gene matches. CDR3 length: 14 amino acids. CDR1 is MNHEY and CDR2 is SVGEGT in the germline V gene. CDR3 sequence reads: CASSSRTGDGELFF. CDR3 sequence (DNA): TGTGCCAGCAGTAGCCGGACAGGGGACGGGGAGCTGTTTTTT.

This clonotype counts as medium-sized. This rearrangement joins TRBV6-8 to TRBJ2-7, with a tentative D call TRBD1 (5 bases). The V end lost 6 bases, the J end lost 5 bases, and 17 bases lay between the germline ends. This CDR3 is 14 amino acids long. Germline V gene data show CDR1 as MNHGY and CDR2 as SAAAGT. The CDR3 region is CASSRLPRDHEQYF. The CDR3 DNA reads as TGTGCCAGCAGCAGACTCCCCAGGGATCACGAGCAGTACTTC.

CDR3 DNA: TGTGCCAGCACCTTGACAGACTATGGCTACACCTTC. Protein: CASTLTDYGYTF. This chain links TRBV2 with TRBJ1-2, with D possibly being TRBD1 (5 bases). Germline CDR1 is SNHLY and CDR2 is FYNNEI. V gave up 7 bases and J gave up 3 bases, with 9 bases separating them. This CDR3 is 12 amino acids long. Complete variable domain (other parts from reference TRBV2 and TRBJ1-2): EPEVTQTPSHQVTQMGQEVILRCVPISNHLYFYWYRQILGQKVEFLVSFYNNEISEKSEIFDDQFSVERPDGSNFTLKIRSTKLEDSAMYFCASTLTDYGYTFGSGTRLTVV.

This clonotype was observed many times. The chain has TRBV7-2 and TRBJ1-5, with a possible D match to TRBD1 (5 bases). In germline, CDR1 is SGHTA, CDR2 FQGNSA. The CDR3 is 14 amino acids. Deletions cut 1 base from V and 9 bases from J, with 13 bases between. This chain's CDR3 is CASSLDSFGGPQHF. The CDR3 DNA reads TGTGCCAGCAGCTTAGACAGTTTTGGGGGGCCCCAGCATTTT.

A few counts support this clonotype. This sequence may be a read error, since a much larger clone differs from it by one base. This sequence joins TRBV7-9 and TRBJ1-5, with D perhaps matching TRBD1 (6 bases). This CDR3 has 14 residues. The V gene's germline CDR1 is SEHNR and CDR2 FQNEAQ (reference sequence). The CDR3 region has the DNA TGTGCCAGCAGCGACGGACAGTTAAATCAGCCCCAGCAATTT. This codes for CASSDGQLNQPQQF.

This clonotype came up many times. The chain couples TRBV2 to TRBJ2-2, with 14 bases that match TRBD2. The CDR3 is 17 residues long. The germline V gene has CDR1 SNHLY and CDR2 FYNNEI. J gave up 9 bases and V 5 bases, and 11 bases lay outside the gene matches. The CDR3 sequence is CASSRGLAGERSRELFF. In DNA form, the CDR3 reads TGTGCCAGCAGTAGGGGACTAGCGGGAGAACGAAGCCGGGAGCTGTTTTTT.

This clonotype showed up many times. The CDR3 sequence: CASSEWGQGTTGELFF. The CDR3 DNA sequence: TGTGCCAGCAGTGAATGGGGACAGGGAACCACCGGGGAGCTGTTTTTT. The rearrangement uses TRBV2 and TRBJ2-2; 9 bases map to TRBD1. Germline loops: CDR1 SNHLY, CDR2 FYNNEI. Unmatched junction bases numbered 5, after V lost 2 bases and J lost 4 bases. CDR3 length equals 16 residues.

This clonotype was found many times. The rearrangement uses TRBV4-2 and TRBJ2-2; 9 nucleotides line up with TRBD1. Losses at the gene ends were 4 bases for V and 4 bases for J; bases not matched to a gene: 4. Germline CDR1 reads LGHNA; CDR2 reads YNFKEQ. The CDR3 totals 15 residues. The CDR3: CASSRTGDGTGELFF. The CDR3 DNA sequence: TGTGCCAGCAGCCGGACAGGGGATGGCACCGGGGAGCTGTTTTTT.

This clonotype has at least ten counts. This chain joins TRBV7-2 and TRBJ2-7; perhaps TRBD2 as D (6 bases). Trimming removed 1 base from V and 7 bases from J, with 11 bases in between. This CDR3 region has 13 residues. Germline V lookup: CDR1 SGHTA, CDR2 FQGNSA. CDR3 in DNA: TGTGCCAGCAGCTTAGAGTTCGCGGGGGAGCAGTACTTC. Its translation is CASSLEFAGEQYF.

As concerns this clonotype: One junction end disagrees with the germline gene, perhaps due to a read error. This chain connects TRBV7-8 to TRBJ2-7; D may be TRBD1 (5 bases). Germline values: CDR1 SGHVS, CDR2 FQNEAQ. The CDR3 is made up of 15 amino acids. This chain's CDR3 is CASSLYVSGQGEQYF. The DNA for the CDR3 is TGTGCCAGCAGCTTATATGTTTCCGGGCAGGGCGAGCAATACTTC. Looking up the rest from reference TRBV7-8 and TRBJ2-7 gives the full variable domain: GAGVSQSPRYKVAKRGQDVALRCDPISGHVSLFWYQQALGQGPEFLTYFQNEAQLDKSGLPSDRFFAERPEGSVSTLKIQRTQQEDSAVYLCASSLYVSGQGEQYFGPGTRLTVT.

As concerns this clonotype: Mismatch with germline at one junction end may stem from a read error. The CDR3 loop is CSARDRGTEAFF. DNA of the CDR3: TGCAGTGCCAGAGACAGGGGGACTGAAGCTTTCTTT. The rearrangement uses TRBV20-1 and TRBJ1-1; 9 bases match TRBD1. Germline CDR1 is DFQATT and CDR2 is SNEGSKA (reference sequence). There are 12 residues in the CDR3.

In its sample, this clonotype was seen many times. The J gene is TRBJ2-5, the V gene TRBV5-1; 9 bases match TRBD2. CDR1 is SGHRS, CDR2 YFSETQ, per germline. Trimming removed 0 bases from V and 0 bases from J; junction bases left unmatched: 6. The CDR3 has 17 amino acids. The DNA for the CDR3 is TGCGCCAGCAGCTTGGGTGGGACTAGCAGCAACCAAGAGACCCAGTACTTC. The encoded protein is CASSLGGTSSNQETQYF.

This clonotype is medium-sized within its sample. The chain uses TRBV28 and TRBJ1-6, with D possibly being TRBD1 (5 bases). Per the germline V gene, CDR1 is MDHEN and CDR2 is SYDVKM. V lost 6 bases and J 10 bases, leaving 16 bases between the germline ends. This CDR3 region has 14 residues. Here the CDR3 reads CASSPNYGGSPLHF. CDR3 DNA sequence: TGTGCCAGCAGCCCCAATTACGGGGGATCACCCCTCCACTTT.

Points on this clonotype: A far larger clone is off by one base, so a read error is likely. This chain connects TRBV11-1 to TRBJ1-2; 8 bases agree with TRBD1. The CDR3 contains 13 residues. Trimming took 11 bases from V and 9 from J; bases not matched to a gene: 14. Germline CDR1 SGHAT, CDR2 FQDESV (reference sequence). For the CDR3, the DNA is TGTGCCGGCCGACGACAGGGGATGGGTAGCTACACCTTC. Translation gives CAGRRQGMGSYTF.

This clonotype was seen only once. The chain employs TRBV2 and TRBJ2-3; D perhaps matches TRBD1 (6 bases). This CDR3 has 15 amino acids. Germline CDR1 and CDR2: SNHLY and FYNNEI. The V end was cut by 2 bases, the J end by 10 bases, with 19 bases between. CDR3: CASSERDISTDAQYF. The CDR3 DNA is TGTGCCAGCAGTGAAAGGGACATAAGCACGGATGCGCAGTATTTT.

By frequency in the sample, this clonotype is medium-sized. This chain connects TRBV28 to TRBJ2-7; 12 bases align to TRBD1. CDR3 size: 15 residues. V gave up 5 bases and J gave up 7 bases; unmatched junction bases: 9. Per germline, CDR1 MDHEN and CDR2 SYDVKM. CDR3 sequence reads: CASSGAGTGGKEQYF. In DNA, the CDR3 is TGTGCCAGCAGTGGAGCCGGGACAGGGGGCAAAGAGCAGTACTTC. Complete variable domain (other parts from reference TRBV28 and TRBJ2-7): DVKVTQSSRYLVKRTGEKVFLECVQDMDHENMFWYRQDPGLGLRLIYFSYDVKMKEKGDIPEGYSVSREKKERFSLILESASTNQTSMYLCASSGAGTGGKEQYFGPGTRLTVT.

This clonotype has a count of ten or more. This rearrangement joins TRBV20-1 to TRBJ2-7; D may be TRBD1 or TRBD2 (6 bases each). Germline V CDR1 and CDR2: DFQATT, SNEGSKA (reference sequence). This CDR3 has 12 amino acids. Here the CDR3 DNA reads TGCAGCCTTTGGGGGGACAACTACGAGCAGTACTTC. Amino acid sequence: CSLWGDNYEQYF.